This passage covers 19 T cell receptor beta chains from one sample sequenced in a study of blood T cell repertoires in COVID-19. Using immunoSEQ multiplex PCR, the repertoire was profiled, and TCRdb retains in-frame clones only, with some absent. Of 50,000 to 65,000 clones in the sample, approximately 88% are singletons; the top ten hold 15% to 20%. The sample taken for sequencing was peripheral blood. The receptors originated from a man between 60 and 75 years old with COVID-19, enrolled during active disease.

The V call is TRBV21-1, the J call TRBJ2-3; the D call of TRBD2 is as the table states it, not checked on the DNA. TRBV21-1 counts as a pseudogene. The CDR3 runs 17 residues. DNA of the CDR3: TGTGCCAGCAGCAAAGGGGGAGGCGGGAGAAGTCGGGATACGCAGTATTTT. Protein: CASSKGGGGRSRDTQYF.

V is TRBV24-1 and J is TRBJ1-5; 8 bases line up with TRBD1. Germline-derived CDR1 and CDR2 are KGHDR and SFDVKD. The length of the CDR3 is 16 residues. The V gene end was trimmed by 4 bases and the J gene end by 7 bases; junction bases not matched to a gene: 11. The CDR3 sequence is CATSDKWTGRGQPQHF. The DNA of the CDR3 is TGTGCCACCAGTGACAAATGGACAGGGAGAGGGCAGCCCCAGCATTTT.

For the CDR3, the DNA is TGTGCCAGCAGTTTCGTAGCACAGGGTACGTGGGGGACCCAGTACTTC. It codes for CASSFVAQGTWGTQYF. This chain links TRBV28 with TRBJ2-5, with D possibly TRBD1 on 6 matching bases. Germline V lookup: CDR1 MDHEN, CDR2 SYDVKM. There are 16 residues in the CDR3. With 3 bases removed from V and 7 bases from J, the gap between germline ends came to 21 bases.

DNA of the CDR3: TGCGCCAGCAGCTTTATAGGAAGCGGGAGCTCCTACAATGAGCAGTTCTTC. Protein sequence: CASSFIGSGSSYNEQFF. The rearrangement uses TRBV5-1 and TRBJ2-1; TRBD2 aligns across 8 bases. The CDR3 extends over 17 amino acids. The V segment lost 2 bases and the J segment 0 bases; nucleotides outside the gene matches: 7. Germline lookup yields CDR1 SGHRS and CDR2 YFSETQ.

CDR3: CASSGGAGELTDTQYF. DNA for the CDR3: TGTGCCAGCTCCGGGGGCGCGGGGGAACTCACAGATACGCAGTATTTT. The V call is TRBV7-9, the J call TRBJ2-3; a possible D gene is TRBD2 (7 bases). CDR1 and CDR2 (germline): SEHNR, FQNEAQ (reference sequence). V was shortened by 8 bases and J by 2 bases, with 20 bases between the two germline ends. This CDR3 is built from 16 residues.

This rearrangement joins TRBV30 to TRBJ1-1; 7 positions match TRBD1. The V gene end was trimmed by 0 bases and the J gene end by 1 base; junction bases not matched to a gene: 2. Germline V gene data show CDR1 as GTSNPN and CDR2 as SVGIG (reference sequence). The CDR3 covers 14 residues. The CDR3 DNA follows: TGTGCCTGGAGTGTCGGGACAGCGAACACTGAAGCTTTCTTT. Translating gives CAWSVGTANTEAFF.

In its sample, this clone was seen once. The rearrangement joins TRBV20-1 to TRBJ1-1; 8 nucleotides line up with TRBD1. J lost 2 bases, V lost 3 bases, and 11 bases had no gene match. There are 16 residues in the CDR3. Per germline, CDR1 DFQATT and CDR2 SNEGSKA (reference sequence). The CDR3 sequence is CSASPFQGAINTEAFF. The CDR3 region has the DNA TGCAGTGCTAGTCCCTTTCAGGGGGCCATAAACACTGAAGCTTTCTTT.

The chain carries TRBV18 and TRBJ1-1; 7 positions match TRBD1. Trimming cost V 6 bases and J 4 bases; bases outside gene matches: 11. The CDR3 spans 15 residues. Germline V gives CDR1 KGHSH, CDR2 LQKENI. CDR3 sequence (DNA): TGTGCCAGCTCCGGGACCAGGGGGTTCGGCACTGAAGCTTTCTTT. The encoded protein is CASSGTRGFGTEAFF.

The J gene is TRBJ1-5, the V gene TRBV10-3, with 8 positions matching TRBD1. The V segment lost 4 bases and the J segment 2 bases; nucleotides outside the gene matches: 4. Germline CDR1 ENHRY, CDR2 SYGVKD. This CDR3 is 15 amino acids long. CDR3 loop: CAISVGQEGNQPQHF. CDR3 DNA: TGTGCCATCAGTGTGGGACAGGAAGGCAATCAGCCCCAGCATTTT.

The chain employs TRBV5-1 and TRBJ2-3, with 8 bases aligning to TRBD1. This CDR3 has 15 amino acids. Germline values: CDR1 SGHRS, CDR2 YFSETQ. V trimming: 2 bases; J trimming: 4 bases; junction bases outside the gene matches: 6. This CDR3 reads CASSFGQGYADTQYF. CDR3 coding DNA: TGCGCCAGCAGCTTCGGACAGGGTTATGCAGATACGCAGTATTTT.

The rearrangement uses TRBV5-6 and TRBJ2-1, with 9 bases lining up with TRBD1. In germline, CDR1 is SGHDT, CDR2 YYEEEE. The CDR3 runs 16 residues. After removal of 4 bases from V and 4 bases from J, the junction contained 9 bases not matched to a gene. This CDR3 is CASSLTGTGLYNEQFF. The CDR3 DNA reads TGTGCCAGCAGCCTTACTGGGACAGGGTTATACAATGAGCAGTTCTTC.

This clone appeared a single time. Here the CDR3 reads CASTGGTAQETQYF. The CDR3 DNA follows: TGTGCCAGTACTGGTGGGACAGCACAAGAGACCCAGTACTTC. The V gene is TRBV19, the J gene TRBJ2-5, with 7 bases lining up with TRBD1. The germline CDR1 and CDR2 sequences are LNHDA and SQIVND (reference sequence). The CDR3 is made up of 14 amino acids. Trimming took 7 bases from V and 2 from J; bases not matched to a gene: 7.

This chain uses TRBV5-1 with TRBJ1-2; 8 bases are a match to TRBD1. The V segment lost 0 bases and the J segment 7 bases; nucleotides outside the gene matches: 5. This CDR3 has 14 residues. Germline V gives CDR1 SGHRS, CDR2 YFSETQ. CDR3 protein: CASSLGQGAIGYTF. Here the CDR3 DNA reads TGCGCCAGCAGCTTGGGGCAGGGGGCGATTGGCTACACCTTC.

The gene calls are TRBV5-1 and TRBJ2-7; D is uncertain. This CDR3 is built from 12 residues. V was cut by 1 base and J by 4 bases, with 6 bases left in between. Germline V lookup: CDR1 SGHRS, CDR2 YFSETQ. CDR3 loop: CASSLNNYEQYF. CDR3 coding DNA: TGCGCCAGCAGCTTGAATAATTACGAGCAGTACTTC.

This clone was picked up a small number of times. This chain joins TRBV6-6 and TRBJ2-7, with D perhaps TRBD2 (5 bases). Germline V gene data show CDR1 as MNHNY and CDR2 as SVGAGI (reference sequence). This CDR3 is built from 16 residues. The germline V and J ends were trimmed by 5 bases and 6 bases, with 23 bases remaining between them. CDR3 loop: CASSLPRTFSVVEQYF. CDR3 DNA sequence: TGTGCCAGCAGTCTCCCCCGGACTTTTTCGGTGGTCGAGCAGTACTTC.

The CDR3 DNA reads TGTGCCAGCAGTTTGGAAGAGGACACCATATATTTT. Its protein is CASSLEEDTIYF. This chain joins TRBV12-3 or TRBV12-4 and TRBJ1-3; D not certain. The CDR3 has 12 amino acids. The germline V and J ends were trimmed by 3 bases and 8 bases, with 8 bases remaining between them.

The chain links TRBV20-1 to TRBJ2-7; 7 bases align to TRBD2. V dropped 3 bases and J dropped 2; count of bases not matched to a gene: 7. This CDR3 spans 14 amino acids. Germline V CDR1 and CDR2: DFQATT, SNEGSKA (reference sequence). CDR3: CSASRSSGTYEQYF. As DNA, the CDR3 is TGCAGTGCTAGTAGGTCTAGCGGAACCTACGAGCAGTACTTC.

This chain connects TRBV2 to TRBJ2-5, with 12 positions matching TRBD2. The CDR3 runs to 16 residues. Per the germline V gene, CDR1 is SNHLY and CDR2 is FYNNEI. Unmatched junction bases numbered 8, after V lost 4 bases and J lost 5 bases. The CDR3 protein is CASSVSLAGGRETQYF. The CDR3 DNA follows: TGTGCCAGCAGTGTATCGCTAGCGGGGGGGCGGGAGACCCAGTACTTC.

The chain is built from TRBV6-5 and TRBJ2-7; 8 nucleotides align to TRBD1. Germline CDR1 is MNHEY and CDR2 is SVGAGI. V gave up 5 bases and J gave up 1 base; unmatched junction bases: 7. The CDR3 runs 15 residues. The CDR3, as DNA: TGTGCCAGCAGTCTCCCAGGGGGCACATCCTACGAGCAGTACTTC. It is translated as CASSLPGGTSYEQYF.